These 13 T cell receptor beta chains came from one sample sequenced in a study of cytomegalovirus exposure and HLA in healthy donors (dated by TCRdb to about 2017). The library came from the immunoSEQ multiplex PCR assay. The multiplex PCR relied on a mix of 60 forward primers for TCR Vbeta segments and 13 reverse primers for TCR Jbeta segments. Held by TCRdb, this immuneACCESS table contains in-frame sequences only and omits some clones. Under half of the omission traces to an unresolved V gene where checked; the cause of the rest is unknown. This sample gives about 160,000 clones in total; about 77% of them show up just once. The leading ten clones occupy approximately 1.4% of the sample. Sequencing used PBMCs. The receptors originated from a man younger than 45 in good health and CMV-seronegative.

The rearrangement uses TRBV4-3 and TRBJ1-2, with D perhaps TRBD1 (5 bases). The CDR3 has 15 amino acids. Trimming removed 1 base from V and 7 bases from J, with 16 bases in between. The germline V gene encodes CDR1 LGHNA and CDR2 YSLEER. The CDR3: CASSQARGSPFGYTF. The CDR3 DNA reads TGCGCCAGCAGCCAAGCCCGGGGGAGCCCTTTTGGCTACACCTTC.

This clone appeared a few times. The chain employs TRBV5-1 and TRBJ2-2; 7 bases map to TRBD2. The V gene end was trimmed by 4 bases and the J gene end by 2 bases; junction bases not matched to a gene: 5. Germline-derived CDR1 and CDR2 are SGHRS and YFSETQ. This CDR3 comprises 15 residues. CDR3 residues: CASSPRGDNTGELFF. The CDR3 nucleotides are TGCGCCAGCAGCCCCCGGGGGGACAACACCGGGGAGCTGTTTTTT. Full variable domain (rest looked up from reference TRBV5-1 and TRBJ2-2): KAGVTQTPRYLIKTRGQQVTLSCSPISGHRSVSWYQQTPGQGLQFLFEYFSETQRNKGNFPGRFSGRQFSNSRSEMNVSTLELGDSALYLCASSPRGDNTGELFFGEGSRLTVL.

CDR3 in amino acids: CASSLGFGGGSYEQYF. The DNA for the CDR3 is TGTGCCAGCAGCTTGGGGTTTGGCGGGGGCTCCTACGAGCAGTACTTC. The V and J genes are TRBV7-6 and TRBJ2-7, with 7 bases matching TRBD2. This CDR3 has 16 amino acids. Germline loops: CDR1 SGHVS, CDR2 FNYEAQ. Germline trimming cut 3 bases from V and 0 bases from J; bases unmatched to any gene: 8.

The chain joins TRBV5-1 to TRBJ1-1; 7 bases match TRBD1. Looked up from germline, CDR1 is SGHRS and CDR2 is YFSETQ. The CDR3 totals 16 residues. The trim removed 1 base at V and 0 bases at J, leaving 6 bases unmatched. In DNA form, the CDR3 reads TGCGCCAGCAGCTTGACTAGACAGGGAGTGAACACTGAAGCTTTCTTT. Translation gives CASSLTRQGVNTEAFF.

A note on this clone: The junction differs from germline at one of its ends, possibly a read error. The chain employs TRBV7-7 and TRBJ1-1; the D gene is possibly TRBD1 (5 bases). The length of the CDR3 is 13 residues. Germline CDR1 SSHAT, CDR2 FNYEAQ (reference sequence). The CDR3: CASSRQFNTEAFF. The CDR3 DNA reads TGTGCTAGCAGTAGACAGTTTAACACTGAAGCTTTCTTT.

CDR3: CASSYSRQSYGYTF. Here the CDR3 DNA reads TGTGCCAGCAGTTACTCGAGACAATCCTATGGCTACACCTTC. The rearrangement uses TRBV6-5 and TRBJ1-2; D is undetermined. The CDR3 consists of 14 residues. V shed 0 bases and J shed 4 bases, with 9 bases lying between them. The germline CDR1 and CDR2 sequences are MNHEY and SVGAGI.

V usage is TRBV6-6 and J usage is TRBJ1-2; TRBD1 matches 10 bases. This CDR3 has 16 amino acids. Germline CDR1 MNHNY, CDR2 SVGAGI (reference sequence). V dropped 4 bases and J dropped 6; count of bases not matched to a gene: 11. The CDR3 sequence is CASSSYSGTGENGYTF. The CDR3 bases are TGTGCCAGCAGTTCTTATTCCGGGACAGGGGAAAATGGCTACACCTTC.

V gene TRBV7-9 combines with J gene TRBJ2-6; 11 nucleotides match TRBD1. The V gene's germline CDR1 is SEHNR and CDR2 FQNEAQ (reference sequence). V dropped 5 bases and J dropped 4; count of bases not matched to a gene: 10. The CDR3 consists of 18 residues. The CDR3 coding sequence is TGTGCCAGCAGCACCATACCGGGACAGGGGGTCGGGGCCAACGTCCTGACTTTC. Translation gives CASSTIPGQGVGANVLTF. Variable domain in full (rest from reference TRBV7-9 and TRBJ2-6): DTGVSQNPRHKITKRGQNVTFRCDPISEHNRLYWYRQTLGQGPEFLTYFQNEAQLEKSRLLSDRFSAERPKGSFSTLEIQRTEQGDSAMYLCASSTIPGQGVGANVLTFGAGSRLTVL.

The V gene is TRBV28, the J gene TRBJ1-5; no clear D. The CDR3 has 16 amino acids. V was clipped by 3 bases and J by 0 bases, with 12 bases between them. The germline V gene has CDR1 MDHEN and CDR2 SYDVKM. The CDR3 is CASSFGSGYSNQPQHF. The CDR3 DNA follows: TGTGCCAGCAGTTTTGGCAGCGGATATAGCAATCAGCCCCAGCATTTT. Supplemented by reference TRBV28 and TRBJ1-5, the full variable domain reads DVKVTQSSRYLVKRTGEKVFLECVQDMDHENMFWYRQDPGLGLRLIYFSYDVKMKEKGDIPEGYSVSREKKERFSLILESASTNQTSMYLCASSFGSGYSNQPQHFGDGTRLSIL.

DNA of the CDR3: TGTGCCAGCAGTTTGTGGCAGGGGGGAACCTACGAGCAGTACTTC. This translates into CASSLWQGGTYEQYF. V gene TRBV27 combines with J gene TRBJ2-7, with D maybe TRBD1 (7 bases). The germline CDR1 and CDR2 sequences are MNHEY and SMNVEV (reference sequence). CDR3 size: 15 residues. Between the trimmed V and J ends, which lost 3 bases and 2 bases, there was a span of 14 bases.

This rearrangement joins TRBV4-3 to TRBJ2-5; D remains ambiguous. Germline V gene sequence: CDR1 LGHNA, CDR2 YSLEER. The CDR3 covers 13 residues. Trimming shortened V by 4 bases and J by 4 bases, and 10 bases separated the two germline ends. The CDR3, as DNA: TGCGCCAGCAGCCGCTGGTTGAGAGAGACCCAGTACTTC. Protein: CASSRWLRETQYF.

V is TRBV5-6 and J is TRBJ2-5, with D possibly matching TRBD2 (6 bases). Looked up from germline, CDR1 is SGHDT and CDR2 is YYEEEE. The V gene lost 2 bases and the J gene lost 5 bases, with 10 bases spanning the gap. CDR3 length: 13 amino acids. Here the CDR3 DNA reads TGTGCCAGCAGCTTCGACCGGGGGGAGACCCAGTACTTC. This encodes CASSFDRGETQYF.

This chain connects TRBV4-1 to TRBJ2-7; no firm D call. This CDR3 is 14 amino acids long. Germline lookup yields CDR1 MGHRA and CDR2 YSYEKL. Trimming shortened V by 0 bases and J by 3 bases, and 9 bases separated the two germline ends. The CDR3 sequence: CASSQDDISYEQYF. The CDR3 DNA sequence: TGCGCCAGCAGCCAAGATGACATAAGCTACGAGCAGTACTTC.